This TCR beta chain was sequenced for a study of Ad26.COV2.S vaccination and SARS-CoV-2 variants. Broader study findings: Across vaccine and placebo recipients, the breadth of non-spike TCRs was similar.

Assay used: immunoSEQ multiplex PCR; TCRdb lists only in-frame clones, some missing. The sample carries 440,000 or so clones, approximately 90% recorded once. Indicated treatment: some 20 received Ad26.COV2.S at low or high dose, single or two shots; about 5 received placebo; per-sample allocation not given. Day 63 following the first vaccine or placebo injection was when the samples were taken. A Boston donor was an adult aged 18-55 years. With regard to this clone: Its specificity is not known.

The source material was peripheral blood, sampled in a trial of Ad26.COV2.S vaccine versus placebo. The receptor comes from a person aged 18 to 59 who received the Ad26.COV2.S COVID-19 vaccine or a placebo.

The CDR3 DNA reads TGCGCCAGCAGCTTCAATGGAGGCGAGCAGTACTTC. It encodes CASSFNGGEQYF. The chain couples TRBV5-1 to TRBJ2-7, with D maybe TRBD2 (5 bases). The CDR3 totals 12 residues. Per germline, CDR1 SGHRS and CDR2 YFSETQ. The V and J ends lost 2 bases and 6 bases respectively, with 9 bases between them. Variable domain in full (rest from reference TRBV5-1 and TRBJ2-7): KAGVTQTPRYLIKTRGQQVTLSCSPISGHRSVSWYQQTPGQGLQFLFEYFSETQRNKGNFPGRFSGRQFSNSRSEMNVSTLELGDSALYLCASSFNGGEQYFGPGTRLTVT.